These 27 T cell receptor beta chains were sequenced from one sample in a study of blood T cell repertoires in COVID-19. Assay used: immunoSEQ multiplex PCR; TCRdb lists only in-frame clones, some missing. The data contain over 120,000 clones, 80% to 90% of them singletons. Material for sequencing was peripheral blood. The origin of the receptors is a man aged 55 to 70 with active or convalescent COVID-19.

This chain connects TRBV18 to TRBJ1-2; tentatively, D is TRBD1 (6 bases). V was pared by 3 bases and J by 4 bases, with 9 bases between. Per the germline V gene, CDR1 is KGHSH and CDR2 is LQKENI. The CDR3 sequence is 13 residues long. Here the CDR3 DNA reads TGTGCCAGCTCACCTGACAGGATCTATGGCTACACCTTC. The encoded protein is CASSPDRIYGYTF.

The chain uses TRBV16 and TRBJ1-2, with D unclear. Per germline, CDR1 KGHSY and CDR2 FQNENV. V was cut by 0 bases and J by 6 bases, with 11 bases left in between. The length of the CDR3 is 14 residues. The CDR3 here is CASSQSSPVDGYTF. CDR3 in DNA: TGTGCCAGCAGCCAATCTTCCCCAGTTGATGGCTACACCTTC.

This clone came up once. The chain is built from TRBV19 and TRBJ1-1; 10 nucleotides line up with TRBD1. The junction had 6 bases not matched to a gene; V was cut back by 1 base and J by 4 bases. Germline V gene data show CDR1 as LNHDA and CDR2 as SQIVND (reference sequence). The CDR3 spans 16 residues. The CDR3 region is CASSIGDRGGGTEAFF. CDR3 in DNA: TGTGCCAGTAGTATAGGGGACAGGGGCGGCGGCACTGAAGCTTTCTTT.

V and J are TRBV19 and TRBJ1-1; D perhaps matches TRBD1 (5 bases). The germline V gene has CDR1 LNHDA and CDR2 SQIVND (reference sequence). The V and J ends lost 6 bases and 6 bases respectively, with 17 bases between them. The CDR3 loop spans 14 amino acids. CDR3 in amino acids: CASSLWGLRSEAFF. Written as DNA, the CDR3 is TGTGCCAGTAGCCTGTGGGGCTTGCGATCTGAAGCTTTCTTT.

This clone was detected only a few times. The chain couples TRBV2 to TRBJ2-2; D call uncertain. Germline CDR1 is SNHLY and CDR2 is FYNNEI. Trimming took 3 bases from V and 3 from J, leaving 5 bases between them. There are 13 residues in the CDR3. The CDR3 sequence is CASSEWHTGELFF. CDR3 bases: TGTGCCAGCAGTGAGTGGCACACCGGGGAGCTGTTTTTT.

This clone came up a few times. The CDR3 bases are TGCGCCAGCAGCCAAGATTGGACAGAAAGCTCCTACGAGCAGTACTTC. Translation: CASSQDWTESSYEQYF. V is TRBV4-1 and J is TRBJ2-7; D is possibly TRBD1 (6 bases). V was cut by 0 bases and J by 0 bases, with 12 bases left in between. This CDR3 contains 16 residues. Per germline, CDR1 MGHRA and CDR2 YSYEKL.

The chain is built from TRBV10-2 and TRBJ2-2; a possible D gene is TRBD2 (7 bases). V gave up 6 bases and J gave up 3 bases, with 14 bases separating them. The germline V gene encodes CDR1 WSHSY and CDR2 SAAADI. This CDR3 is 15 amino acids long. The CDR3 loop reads CASRRGGLDTGELFF. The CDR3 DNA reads TGCGCCAGCAGGAGGGGGGGCCTTGACACCGGGGAGCTGTTTTTT.

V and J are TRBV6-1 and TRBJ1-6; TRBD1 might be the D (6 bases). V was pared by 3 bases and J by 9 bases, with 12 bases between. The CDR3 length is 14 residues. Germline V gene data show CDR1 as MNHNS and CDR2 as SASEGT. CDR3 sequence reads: CASSEESRGSPLHF. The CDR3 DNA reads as TGTGCCAGCAGTGAGGAATCCAGGGGTTCACCCCTCCACTTT.

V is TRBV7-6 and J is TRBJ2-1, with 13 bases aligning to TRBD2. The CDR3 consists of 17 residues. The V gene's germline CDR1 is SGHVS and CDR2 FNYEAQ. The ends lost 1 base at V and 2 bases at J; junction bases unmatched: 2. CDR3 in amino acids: CASSLGGTSGAYNEQFF. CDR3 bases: TGTGCCAGCAGCTTAGGGGGGACTAGCGGGGCCTACAATGAGCAGTTCTTC.

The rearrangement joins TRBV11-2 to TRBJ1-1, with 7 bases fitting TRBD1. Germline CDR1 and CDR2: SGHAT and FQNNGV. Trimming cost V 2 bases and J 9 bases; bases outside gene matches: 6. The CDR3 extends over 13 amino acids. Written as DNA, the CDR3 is TGTGCCAGCAGCTTATCCCAGGACAGGAAAGCTTTCTTT. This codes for CASSLSQDRKAFF.

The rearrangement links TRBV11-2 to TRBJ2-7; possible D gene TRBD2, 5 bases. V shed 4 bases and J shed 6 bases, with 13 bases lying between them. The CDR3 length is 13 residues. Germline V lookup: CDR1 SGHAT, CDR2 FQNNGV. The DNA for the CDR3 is TGTGCCAGCAGCTCAACTAGTCTCCTCGAGCAGTACTTC. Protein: CASSSTSLLEQYF.

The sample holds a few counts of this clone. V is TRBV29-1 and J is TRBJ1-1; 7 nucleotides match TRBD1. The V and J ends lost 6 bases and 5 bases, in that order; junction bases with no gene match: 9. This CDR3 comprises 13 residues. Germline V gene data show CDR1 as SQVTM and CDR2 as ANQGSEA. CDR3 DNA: TGCAGCGTCCGGACAGGTCGAACAACTGAAGCTTTCTTT. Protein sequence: CSVRTGRTTEAFF.

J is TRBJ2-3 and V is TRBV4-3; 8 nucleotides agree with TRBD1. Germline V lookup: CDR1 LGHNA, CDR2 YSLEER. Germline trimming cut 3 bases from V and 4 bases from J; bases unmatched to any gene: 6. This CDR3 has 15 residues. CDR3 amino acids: CASSHLQGGSDTQYF. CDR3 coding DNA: TGCGCCAGCAGCCATTTACAGGGGGGTTCAGATACGCAGTATTTT.

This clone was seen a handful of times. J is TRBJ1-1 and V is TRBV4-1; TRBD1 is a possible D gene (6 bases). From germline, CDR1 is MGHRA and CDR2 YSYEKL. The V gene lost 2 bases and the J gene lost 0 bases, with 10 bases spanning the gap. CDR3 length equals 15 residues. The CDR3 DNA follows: TGCGCCAGCAGCCAACCCGGACAGATGAACACTGAAGCTTTCTTT. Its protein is CASSQPGQMNTEAFF.

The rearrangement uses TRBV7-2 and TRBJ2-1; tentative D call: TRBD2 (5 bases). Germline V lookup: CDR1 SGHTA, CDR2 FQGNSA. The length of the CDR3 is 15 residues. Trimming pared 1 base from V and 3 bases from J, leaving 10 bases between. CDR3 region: CASSLGTYIYNEQFF. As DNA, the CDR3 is TGTGCCAGCAGCTTAGGGACTTACATCTACAATGAGCAGTTCTTC.

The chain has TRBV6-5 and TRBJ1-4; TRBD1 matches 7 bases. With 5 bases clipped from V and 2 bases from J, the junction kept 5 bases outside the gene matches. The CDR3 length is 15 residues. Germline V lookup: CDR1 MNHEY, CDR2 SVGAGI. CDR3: CASSPQGRTNEKLFF. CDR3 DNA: TGTGCCAGCAGTCCACAGGGGCGTACTAATGAAAAACTGTTTTTT.

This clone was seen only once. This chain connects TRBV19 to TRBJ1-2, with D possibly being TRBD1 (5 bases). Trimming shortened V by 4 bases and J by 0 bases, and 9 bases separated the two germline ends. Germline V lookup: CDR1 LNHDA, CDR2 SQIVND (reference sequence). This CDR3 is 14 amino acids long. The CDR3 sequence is CASSTDRANYGYTF. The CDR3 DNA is TGTGCCAGTAGTACCGACAGAGCTAACTATGGCTACACCTTC.

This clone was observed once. The CDR3 loop reads CASSIDSGGDQPQHF. As DNA, the CDR3 is TGTGCCAGTAGTATAGATAGCGGGGGAGATCAGCCCCAGCATTTT. V usage is TRBV19 and J usage is TRBJ1-5; tentatively, D is TRBD1 (5 bases). Per the germline V gene, CDR1 is LNHDA and CDR2 is SQIVND (reference sequence). CDR3 length: 15 residues. V was pared by 0 bases and J by 5 bases, with 11 bases between.

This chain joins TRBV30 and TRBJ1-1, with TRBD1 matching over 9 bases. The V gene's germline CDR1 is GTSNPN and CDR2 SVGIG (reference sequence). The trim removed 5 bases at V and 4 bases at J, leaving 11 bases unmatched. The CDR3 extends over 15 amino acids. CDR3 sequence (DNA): TGTGCCTGGGTGCTTATTGGGACAGGGAGCACTGAAGCTTTCTTT. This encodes CAWVLIGTGSTEAFF. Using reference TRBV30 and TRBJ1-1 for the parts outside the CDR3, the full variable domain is SQTIHQWPATLVQPVGSPLSLECTVEGTSNPNLYWYRQAAGRGLQLLFYSVGIGQISSEVPQNLSASRPQDRQFILSSKKLLLSDSGFYLCAWVLIGTGSTEAFFGQGTRLTVV.

The CDR3 protein is CASSATGTGNYEQYF. CDR3 in DNA: TGTGCCAGTAGTGCCACCGGGACAGGGAACTACGAGCAGTACTTC. The chain employs TRBV19 and TRBJ2-7; TRBD1 aligns across 9 bases. Germline V gene sequence: CDR1 LNHDA, CDR2 SQIVND (reference sequence). The junction had 8 bases not matched to a gene; V was cut back by 5 bases and J by 3 bases. The CDR3 consists of 15 residues.

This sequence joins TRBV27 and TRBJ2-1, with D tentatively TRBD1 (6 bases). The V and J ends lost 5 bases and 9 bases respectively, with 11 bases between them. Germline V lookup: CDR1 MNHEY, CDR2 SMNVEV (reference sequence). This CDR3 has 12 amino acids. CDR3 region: CASSPTRGEQFF. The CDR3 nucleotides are TGTGCCAGCAGTCCGACCAGGGGTGAGCAGTTCTTC.

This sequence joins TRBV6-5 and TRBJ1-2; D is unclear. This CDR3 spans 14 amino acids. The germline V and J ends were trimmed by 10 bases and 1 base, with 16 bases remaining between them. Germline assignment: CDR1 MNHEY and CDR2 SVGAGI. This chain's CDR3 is CAIRRGRGNYGYTF. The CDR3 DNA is TGTGCCATCAGAAGAGGACGGGGTAACTATGGCTACACCTTC.

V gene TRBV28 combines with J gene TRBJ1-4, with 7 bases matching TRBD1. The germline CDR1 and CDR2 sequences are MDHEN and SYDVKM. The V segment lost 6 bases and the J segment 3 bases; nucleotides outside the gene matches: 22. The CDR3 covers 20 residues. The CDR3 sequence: CASSPFRGLGTVRSNEKLFF. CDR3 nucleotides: TGTGCCAGCAGCCCCTTTAGAGGCCTCGGGACAGTTCGTTCTAATGAAAAACTGTTTTTT.

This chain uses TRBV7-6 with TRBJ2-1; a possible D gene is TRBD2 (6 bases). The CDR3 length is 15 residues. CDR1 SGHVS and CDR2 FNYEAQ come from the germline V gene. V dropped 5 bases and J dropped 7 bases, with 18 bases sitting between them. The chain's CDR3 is CASSVIAEKENEQFF. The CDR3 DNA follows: TGTGCCAGCAGCGTTATAGCGGAGAAGGAGAATGAGCAGTTCTTC.

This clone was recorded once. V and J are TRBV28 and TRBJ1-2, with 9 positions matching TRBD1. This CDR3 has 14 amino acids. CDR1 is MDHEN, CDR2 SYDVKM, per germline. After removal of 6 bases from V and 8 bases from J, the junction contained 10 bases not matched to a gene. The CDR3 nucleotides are TGTGCCAGCAGATGGGACAGGGATTTTTCGGGCTACACCTTC. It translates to CASRWDRDFSGYTF.

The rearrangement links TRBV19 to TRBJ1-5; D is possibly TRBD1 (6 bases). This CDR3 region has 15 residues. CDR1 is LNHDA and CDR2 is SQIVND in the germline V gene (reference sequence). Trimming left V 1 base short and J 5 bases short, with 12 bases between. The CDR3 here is CASSIGTGLYQPQHF. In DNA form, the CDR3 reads TGTGCCAGTAGTATAGGCACAGGGTTATATCAGCCCCAGCATTTT.

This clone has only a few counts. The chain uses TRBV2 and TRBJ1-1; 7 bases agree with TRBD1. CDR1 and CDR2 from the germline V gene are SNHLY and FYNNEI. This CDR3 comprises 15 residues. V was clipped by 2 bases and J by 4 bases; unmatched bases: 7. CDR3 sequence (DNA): TGTGCCAGCAGTGAATTCGCGACAGGGATCACTGAAGCTTTCTTT. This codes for CASSEFATGITEAFF. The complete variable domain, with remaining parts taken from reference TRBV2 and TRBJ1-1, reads EPEVTQTPSHQVTQMGQEVILRCVPISNHLYFYWYRQILGQKVEFLVSFYNNEISEKSEIFDDQFSVERPDGSNFTLKIRSTKLEDSAMYFCASSEFATGITEAFFGQGTRLTVV.